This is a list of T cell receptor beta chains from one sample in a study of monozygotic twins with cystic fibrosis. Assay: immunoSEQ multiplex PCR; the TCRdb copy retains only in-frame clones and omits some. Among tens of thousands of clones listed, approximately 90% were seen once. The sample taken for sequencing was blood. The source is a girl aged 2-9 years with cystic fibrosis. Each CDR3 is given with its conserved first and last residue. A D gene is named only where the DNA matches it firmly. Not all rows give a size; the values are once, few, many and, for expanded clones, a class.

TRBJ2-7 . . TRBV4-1 TGCGCCAGCAGCCAAGATCATTGGCAGATAGACTACGAGCAGTACTTC CASSQDHWQIDYEQYF
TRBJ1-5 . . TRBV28 TGTGCCAGCAGTTTAATGGGGGGCGGTCAGCCCCAGCATTTT CASSLMGGGQPQHF
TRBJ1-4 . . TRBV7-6 TGTGCCAGCAGCTTAGAAAGGCGCGGGACGGAAGGGGCAACTAATGAAAAACTGTTTTTT CASSLERRGTEGATNEKLFF
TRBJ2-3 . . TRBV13 TGTGCCAGCAATGGGAAGGACTTCACAGATACGCAGTATTTT CASNGKDFTDTQYF
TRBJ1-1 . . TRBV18 TGTGCCAGCTCACTAGCAGGGAAGACTGAAGCTTTCTTT CASSLAGKTEAFF
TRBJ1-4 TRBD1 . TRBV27 TGTGCCAGCAGTCAACAGACAGGGGAGGAGGAAAAACTGTTTTTT CASSQQTGEEEKLFF
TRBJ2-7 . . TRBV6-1 TGTGCCAGCAAAGTGGGGATAACCGTCCACGAGCAGTACTTC CASKVGITVHEQYF
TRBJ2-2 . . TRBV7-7 TGTGCTAGCAGCTTAAGCGTGTCCGGGGAGCTGTTTTTT CASSLSVSGELFF
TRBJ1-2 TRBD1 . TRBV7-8 TGTGCCAGCAGCTTAGCCGGGACAGGGGGTGGCTACACCTTC CASSLAGTGGGYTF
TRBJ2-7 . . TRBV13 TGTGCCAGCAGCTTTAAACAGGGATACTACGAGCAGTACTTC CASSFKQGYYEQYF
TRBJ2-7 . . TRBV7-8 TGTGCCAGCAGCTTAGCGCGTAGGGAGTCCTACGAGCAGTACTTC CASSLARRESYEQYF
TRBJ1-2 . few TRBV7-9 TGTGCCAGCAGCGCACTATGGGACCGAACTAACTATGGCTACACCTTC CASSALWDRTNYGYTF
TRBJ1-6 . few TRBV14 TGTGCCAGCAGCCAAGATAGTCCGGACAGCTCCTATAATTCACCCCTCCACTTT CASSQDSPDSSYNSPLHF
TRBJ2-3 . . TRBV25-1 TGTGCCAGCGGAACAGTGGCAGATACGCAGTATTTT CASGTVADTQYF
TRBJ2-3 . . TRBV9 TGTGCCAGCAGCTTGCGCGATTTCACCACAGATACGCAGTATTTT CASSLRDFTTDTQYF
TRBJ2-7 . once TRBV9 TGTGCCAGCAGCGTATCTACCGGGTACGAGCAGTACTTC CASSVSTGYEQYF
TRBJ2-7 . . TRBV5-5 TGTGCCAGCAGCCGCGGACGGTCCTACGAGCAGTACTTC CASSRGRSYEQYF
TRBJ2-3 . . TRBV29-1 TGCAGCGTTGTTGGGATTTCGAGTACAGATACGCAGTATTTT CSVVGISSTDTQYF
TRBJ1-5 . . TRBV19 TGTGCCAGTAGTATCCCGGGGCAGGGAGTTATTCCCAATCAGCCCCAGCATTTT CASSIPGQGVIPNQPQHF
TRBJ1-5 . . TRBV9 TGTGCCAGCAGCCCCACTTATGCTAGCAATCAGCCCCAGCATTTT CASSPTYASNQPQHF
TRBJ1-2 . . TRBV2 TGTGCCAGCGGCAGGGAGAGGAATGGCTACACCTTC CASGRERNGYTF
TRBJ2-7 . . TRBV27 TGTGCCAGCAGGGGGGCCTTCGGGAAATCCTCCTACGAGCAGTACTTC CASRGAFGKSSYEQYF
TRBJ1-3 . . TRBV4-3 TGCGCCAGCAGTCAGTCTCCCTCTGGAAACACCATATATTTT CASSQSPSGNTIYF
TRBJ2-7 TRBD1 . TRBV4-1 TGCGCCAGCAGCCAAGAGGCTTGGGACAGGGGCTACGAGCAGTACTTC CASSQEAWDRGYEQYF
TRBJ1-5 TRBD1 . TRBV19 TGTGCCAGTAGTACCAACAGGGGGCTAGGTCAGCCCCAGCATTTT CASSTNRGLGQPQHF
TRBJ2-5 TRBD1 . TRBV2 TGTGCCAGCAGTGAAGGAGACAGGGCCCAAGAGACCCAGTACTTC CASSEGDRAQETQYF
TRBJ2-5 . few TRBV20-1 TGCAGTGCCCCCGAGACCCAGTACTTC CSAPETQYF
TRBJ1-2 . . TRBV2 TGTGCCAGCAGTGACGACGGGGAAATCTATGGCTACACCTTC CASSDDGEIYGYTF
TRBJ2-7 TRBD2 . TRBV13 TGTGCCAGCAGGTTAGCGGGGGATCGATACGAGCAGTACTTC CASRLAGDRYEQYF
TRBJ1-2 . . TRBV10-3 TGTGCCATCAAAGAGGGGGAGGCTAACTATGGCTACACCTTC CAIKEGEANYGYTF
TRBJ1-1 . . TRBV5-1 TGCGCCAGCAGCTTGGACCAGATGAACACTGAAGCTTTCTTT CASSLDQMNTEAFF
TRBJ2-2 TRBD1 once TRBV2 TGTGCCAGCAGTCGACAGGGGGCAGGGAACACCGGGGAGCTGTTTTTT CASSRQGAGNTGELFF
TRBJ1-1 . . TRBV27 TGTGCCAGCAGGCGAGGCGGGACTGAAGCTTTCTTT CASRRGGTEAFF
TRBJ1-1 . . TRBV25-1 TGTGCCAGCAGAGGGGTGACAGCGAGGGACACTGAAGCTTTCTTT CASRGVTARDTEAFF
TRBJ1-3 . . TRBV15 TGTGCCACCAGCAGAGGTGATTTGGGGGCGTCTGGAAACACCATATATTTT CATSRGDLGASGNTIYF
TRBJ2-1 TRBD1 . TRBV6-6 TGTGCCAGCAGTCCGCCGGGACAGAGCTCCTACAATGAGCAGTTCTTC CASSPPGQSSYNEQFF
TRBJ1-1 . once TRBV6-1 TGTGCCAGCAGTGGAGGGAGAGGCACTGAAGCTTTCTTT CASSGGRGTEAFF
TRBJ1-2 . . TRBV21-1 TGTGCCAGCAGCTTAGTTCCGGGACAGATGGCTGTAGGCTACACCTTC CASSLVPGQMAVGYTF
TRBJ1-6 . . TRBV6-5 TGTGCCAGCAGTTATGTTGGGGGAACGACACCCCTCCACTTT CASSYVGGTTPLHF
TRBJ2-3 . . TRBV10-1 TGCGCCAGCAGTGATCACGGGGACACAGATACGCAGTATTTT CASSDHGDTDTQYF
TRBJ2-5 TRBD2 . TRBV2 TGTGCCAGCAGTCTAGGGACTAGCGGGGGTAAGACCCAGTACTTC CASSLGTSGGKTQYF
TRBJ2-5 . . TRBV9 TGTGCCAGCAGCGTAGCCATCGGGACTCAAGAGACCCAGTACTTC CASSVAIGTQETQYF
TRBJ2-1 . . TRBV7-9 TGTGCCAGCAGGCAACCCCCGGTGGGTGAGCAGTTCTTC CASRQPPVGEQFF
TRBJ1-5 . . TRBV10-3 TGTGCCACCGGACAGAGCGAACGCAATCAGCCCCAGCATTTT CATGQSERNQPQHF
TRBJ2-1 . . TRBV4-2 TGTGCCAGCAGCCAAGCCTCTATGAATGAGCAGTTCTTC CASSQASMNEQFF
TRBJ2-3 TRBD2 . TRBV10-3 TGTGCCATCAAGAGCGGGGGGCTGACTAGCACAGATACGCAGTATTTT CAIKSGGLTSTDTQYF
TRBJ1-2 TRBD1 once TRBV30 TGTGCCTGGGCAACAGGGGGCTCCTATGGCTACACCTTC CAWATGGSYGYTF
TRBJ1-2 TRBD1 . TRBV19 TGTGCCAGTAGTCGGACAGGGAACGACTATGGCTACACCTTC CASSRTGNDYGYTF
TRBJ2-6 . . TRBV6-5 TGTGCCAGCAGGCCTGGACCTAGCCAGGGGGTCCTGACTTTC CASRPGPSQGVLTF
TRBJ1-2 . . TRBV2 TGTGCCAGCAATACGGACAGTGGCGGCTATGGCTACACCTTC CASNTDSGGYGYTF